A selection of T cell receptor beta chains follows, all from one sample in a study of OX40 agonist ivuxolimab in advanced cancers. TCRdb keeps only in-frame clones here, not all; method: immunoSEQ multiplex PCR. The table records fewer than 70,000 clones, around 80% of them present only once. The starting material was CD4+ or CD8+ T cells sorted from blood, obtained in a trial of the OX40 agonist ivuxolimab. The receptors were sampled from an adult with an advanced solid tumor such as melanoma, head and neck, liver or kidney cancer. Each CDR3 is given without its conserved first and last residue. Each record gives: V gene, J gene, CDR3 protein.

v_gene: TRBV5-6; j_gene: TRBJ1-1; CDR3aa: ASSPDRGQGRTF
v_gene: TRBV6-5; j_gene: TRBJ1-3; CDR3aa: ASSYSGDSFGNTIY
v_gene: TRBV6-5; j_gene: TRBJ2-2; CDR3aa: ASGRGMSGELF
v_gene: TRBV27; j_gene: TRBJ1-5; CDR3aa: ASSLQTGGNQPQH
v_gene: TRBV19; j_gene: TRBJ2-1; CDR3aa: ASTTTSGSYNEQF
v_gene: TRBV10-1; j_gene: TRBJ2-4; CDR3aa: ASSESRGLAKNIQY
v_gene: TRBV14; j_gene: TRBJ1-2; CDR3aa: ASSQERLAGWDGYT
v_gene: TRBV6-1; j_gene: TRBJ1-2; CDR3aa: ASSEGRVTGYT
v_gene: TRBV6-1; j_gene: TRBJ2-7; CDR3aa: ASSVAGARARRY
v_gene: TRBV7-9; j_gene: -; CDR3aa: ASSPGISLSYEQY
v_gene: TRBV19; j_gene: TRBJ2-7; CDR3aa: ASSSEGTSGSYEQY